These 4 T cell receptor beta chains share one sample of origin, sequenced in a study of T cells after yellow fever vaccination. MiXCR, run by TCRdb on the 5' RACE reads, gives a single entry per CDR3 protein. The data show 200,000 to 300,000 distinct CDR3 sequences, 10% to 15% seen once. The sample in question was CD4+ T cells sorted from PBMCs, obtained 45 days after the yellow fever booster vaccination. The receptors were sampled from a man aged 30-40 years who received the YFV17D yellow fever vaccine.

This clonotype appeared many times. V and J are TRBV2 and TRBJ2-1; 8 bases align to TRBD2. The junction had 13 bases not matched to a gene; V was cut back by 6 bases and J by 6 bases. The CDR3 covers 16 residues. From germline, CDR1 is SNHLY and CDR2 FYNNEI. The CDR3 loop is CASRSEGLEFSNEQFF. The CDR3 DNA sequence: TGTGCCAGCAGGAGTGAGGGACTAGAATTTTCCAATGAGCAGTTCTTC.

This clonotype showed up just a few times. V usage is TRBV12-3 or TRBV12-4 and J usage is TRBJ2-7, with 12 bases fitting TRBD2. With 5 bases clipped from V and 0 bases from J, the junction kept 11 bases outside the gene matches. This CDR3 has 18 residues. This CDR3 reads CASSARGLAGSPSYEQYF. In DNA, the CDR3 is TGTGCCAGCAGTGCGCGTGGACTAGCGGGATCCCCCTCCTACGAGCAGTACTTC.

The chain has TRBV2 and TRBJ1-1; TRBD1 agrees at 8 bases. CDR1 is SNHLY, CDR2 FYNNEI, per germline. The CDR3 length is 13 residues. Trimming removed 9 bases from V and 5 bases from J; junction bases left unmatched: 8. The CDR3: CARGRGRGTEAFF. CDR3 bases: TGTGCCAGAGGCAGGGGGCGCGGTACTGAAGCTTTCTTT.

The genes are TRBV15 and TRBJ2-7; the D gene is possibly TRBD1 (6 bases). With 2 bases removed from V and 6 bases from J, the gap between germline ends came to 11 bases. CDR1 and CDR2 (germline): LNHNV, YYDKDF (reference sequence). The CDR3 extends over 13 amino acids. The CDR3 DNA is TGTGCCACCAGCAGAAACAGGGATGGCGAGCAGTACTTC. Amino acids: CATSRNRDGEQYF.